One T cell receptor beta chain is described in this entry. Antigen: not known. Libraries for TCRalpha and TCRbeta carried sample barcodes and unique molecular identifiers via 5'RACE. Via MiXCR, TCRdb re-called the 5' RACE reads, giving one row per CDR3 protein. Seen here are hundreds of thousands of distinct CDR3 sequences, 25% to 30% observed once, and the top ten hold approximately 13%. The source of the sample is a study of T-cell memory formation after mild COVID-19. Points from the study as a whole: CD4+ bias marked clones expanding day 15 to 37, unlike balanced contracting clones. Shrinking CD4+ clones resided mostly in CM and EM, and CD8+ ones in EMRA.

Trimming pared 5 bases from V and 2 bases from J, leaving 9 bases between. Germline V lookup: CDR1 LGHNA, CDR2 YSLEER. The CDR3 runs to 13 residues. This TCR was recovered from an adult woman who had mild COVID-19 (a few samples of this study predate the infection). Cell type and time point are not known. The sample comprised PBMCs or a T cell subset sorted from them (not recorded which). The rearrangement links TRBV4-3 to TRBJ1-1; D not certain. CDR3 loop: CASSWVGNTEAFF. CDR3 DNA sequence: TGCGCCAGCAGCTGGGTCGGAAACACTGAAGCTTTCTTT.